This T cell receptor beta chain was documented in a study of blood T cells in healthy people across ages. Across the whole study: In model experiments, template switching was able to capture about one barcoded beta molecule for every two T cells that were present.

This clonotype appeared a few times. Antigen unknown. Study-wide points: Naive T cell percentage by flow cytometry tracked strongly with beta diversity.

PCR was performed a second time for about 6 to 12 cycles using a sample-barcoded 5' primer and a J-beta primer mix. From each sample, at least 3 million paired-end reads containing CDR3 were obtained. TCRdb reprocessed the 5' RACE reads with MiXCR, giving one entry per CDR3 protein. The data contain about 1 million distinct CDR3 sequences, 35% to 50% of them singletons. V dropped 3 bases and J dropped 7 bases, with 16 bases sitting between them. The CDR3 is 14 amino acids. The chain employs TRBV12-3 or TRBV12-4 and TRBJ2-7; no clear D. The source material was blood. The sequence was obtained from a woman aged 60-75 years in good health. This chain's CDR3 is CASSFGQNKAEQYF. The CDR3 DNA follows: TGTGCCAGCAGTTTCGGGCAGAACAAAGCGGAGCAGTACTTC.